The 5 T cell receptor beta chains listed next were all sequenced from one sample in a study of cytomegalovirus exposure and HLA in healthy donors. In the PCR, 60 Vbeta and 13 Jbeta primers were used. Libraries were prepared by immunoSEQ multiplex PCR; TCRdb keeps only in-frame clonotypes and omits some of them. The data show 85,000 to 100,000 clones, 64% seen once. Sequenced input: PBMCs. The receptor set was obtained from a man aged 55-75 years in good health and CMV-seronegative.

The chain recombines TRBV19 with TRBJ1-3; D is possibly TRBD1 (5 bases). The CDR3 is 18 amino acids. Trimming took off 0 bases at V and 4 bases at J, with 19 bases between the two ends. Per germline, CDR1 LNHDA and CDR2 SQIVND (reference sequence). The CDR3 protein is CASSIDLLDKVFGNTIYF. CDR3 in DNA: TGTGCCAGTAGTATAGATCTTCTGGACAAGGTTTTCGGAAACACCATATATTTT.

This clone has just a few counts. The V call is TRBV6-1, the J call TRBJ2-5; 8 bases fit TRBD2. Germline lookup yields CDR1 MNHNS and CDR2 SASEGT. This CDR3 contains 14 residues. V lost 6 bases to trimming and J lost 2 bases; unmatched junction nucleotides: 5. CDR3 coding DNA: TGTGCCAGCAGATCACAGCGGGGGCAAGAGACCCAGTACTTC. Protein: CASRSQRGQETQYF.

V gene TRBV18 combines with J gene TRBJ2-5, with 7 bases lining up with TRBD2. Judging by the DNA end, TRBJ2-7 fits better; the J call may be wrong. Germline CDR1 reads KGHSH; CDR2 reads LQKENI. The CDR3 contains 15 residues. The CDR3 here is CASSPRAGEAYEQYF. CDR3 DNA: TGTGCCAGCTCACCAAGGGCGGGGGAGGCCTACGAGCAGTACTTC.

J is TRBJ1-1 and V is TRBV7-6; 7 bases agree with TRBD1. The CDR3 totals 13 residues. The ends lost 3 bases at V and 5 bases at J; junction bases unmatched: 3. Germline V lookup: CDR1 SGHVS, CDR2 FNYEAQ. CDR3 nucleotides: TGTGCCAGCAGCTTCGACAGGGAAACTGAAGCTTTCTTT. Translated, it gives CASSFDRETEAFF.

J is TRBJ1-2 and V is TRBV11-2; TRBD1 matches 9 bases. The ends lost 5 bases at V and 0 bases at J; junction bases unmatched: 10. The CDR3 runs 17 residues. The germline gives CDR1 SGHAT, CDR2 FQNNGV. DNA for the CDR3: TGTGCCAGCAGCCCTACAGGGGGCCGTGATGCTAACTATGGCTACACCTTC. The encoded protein is CASSPTGGRDANYGYTF. Drawing the rest from reference TRBV11-2 and TRBJ1-2, the complete variable domain is EAGVAQSPRYKIIEKRQSVAFWCNPISGHATLYWYQQILGQGPKLLIQFQNNGVVDDSQLPKDRFSAERLKGVDSTLKIQPAKLEDSAVYLCASSPTGGRDANYGYTFGSGTRLTVV.